This TCR beta chain was retrieved from a study of spatial heterogeneity in lung cancer. Study summary: Any follow-up PBMC samples that were available went on to be sequenced, and the median time to follow-up was roughly two years after resection.

Every TCR cDNA molecule bore a unique molecular identifier. TCRdb fed the 5' RACE reads into MiXCR, producing one record per CDR3 protein. The table shows approximately 93,000 distinct CDR3 sequences, with just under 20% occurring only once. Time point in this sample: blood at routine non-recurrence follow-up after resection. Trimming cost V 8 bases and J 4 bases; bases outside gene matches: 11. The CDR3 is 15 amino acids. The germline V gene has CDR1 SNHLY and CDR2 FYNNEI. The sequence came from a male donor with early-stage non-small cell lung cancer. The sequencing here drew on PBMCs, taken at follow-up. This chain uses TRBV2 with TRBJ1-1, with 9 positions matching TRBD1. CDR3: CASGGTGTLPTEAFF. CDR3 bases: TGTGCCAGCGGAGGGACAGGGACACTTCCCACTGAAGCTTTCTTT.